These T cell receptor beta chains were read from a single sample in a study of OX40 agonist ivuxolimab in advanced cancers. Assay used: immunoSEQ multiplex PCR; TCRdb lists only in-frame clones, some missing. The sample records 55,000 to 85,000 clones, 87% being singletons. Sequencing used CD4+ or CD8+ T cells sorted from blood, obtained in a trial of the OX40 agonist ivuxolimab. These TCRs come from an adult with an advanced solid tumor such as melanoma, head and neck, liver or kidney cancer. CDR3s include the opening cysteine and the closing phenylalanine or tryptophan. Fields, in order: clone size, D gene, J gene, V gene, CDR3 DNA, CDR3 protein. The D gene is left open where the match is weak. Where a row states a size, it is once, few, many or the class of an expanded clone; other rows omit it.

size: -; D: -; J: TRBJ1-5; V: TRBV7-2; DNA: TGTGCCAGCAGCCCCCGGGCAGGGAATCAGCCCCAGCATTTT; CDR3: CASSPRAGNQPQHF
size: few; D: -; J: TRBJ1-2; V: TRBV18; DNA: TGTGCCAGCTCACCAGGGCAGAGCTATGGCTACACCTTC; CDR3: CASSPGQSYGYTF
size: -; D: -; J: TRBJ2-1; V: TRBV18; DNA: TGTGCCAGCTCACCACGTTCTCTTACAGTCTACAATGAGCAGTTCTTC; CDR3: CASSPRSLTVYNEQFF
size: -; D: TRBD2; J: TRBJ2-7; V: TRBV28; DNA: TGTGCCAGCATCGGGGGCGGGAGGGATGCCGAGCAGTACTTC; CDR3: CASIGGGRDAEQYF
size: -; D: -; J: TRBJ2-5; V: TRBV19; DNA: TGTGCCAGTAGTCCAGGTAGGGGCGGGACCCAAGAGACCCAGTACTTC; CDR3: CASSPGRGGTQETQYF
size: once; D: TRBD2; J: TRBJ2-1; V: TRBV4-3; DNA: TGCGCCAGCAGCCTCGGGACTAGCGGGCTAAATGAGCAGTTCTTC; CDR3: CASSLGTSGLNEQFF
size: -; D: -; J: TRBJ2-7; V: TRBV7-2; DNA: TGTGCCAGCAGACCAGGGCTATACGCGGGCCGTAGGTACTTC; CDR3: CASRPGLYAGRRYF
size: -; D: -; J: TRBJ2-5; V: TRBV9; DNA: TGTGCCAGCAGCGTAGGACCCCTCGGGGAGACCCAGTACTTC; CDR3: CASSVGPLGETQYF
size: -; D: TRBD2; J: TRBJ2-3; V: TRBV9; DNA: TGTGCCAGCAGCGTAAGACTAGCGGGAGGGGACGGTACGCAGTATTTT; CDR3: CASSVRLAGGDGTQYF
size: -; D: -; J: TRBJ1-2; V: TRBV5-4; DNA: TGTGCCAGCAGCCCCCCCCCAGGGTCTAACTATGGCTACACCTTC; CDR3: CASSPPPGSNYGYTF
size: -; D: -; J: TRBJ1-1; V: TRBV20-1; DNA: TGCAGTGCCGATGGGACTGAAGCTTTCTTT; CDR3: CSADGTEAFF
size: -; D: -; J: TRBJ2-5; V: TRBV11-2; DNA: TGTGCCAGCACCCCGTCCTTAAGGGGGAAGACCCAGTACTTC; CDR3: CASTPSLRGKTQYF
size: once; D: -; J: TRBJ1-1; V: TRBV7-6; DNA: TGTGCCAGCAGCTTATACAGGGACACTGAAGCTTTCTTT; CDR3: CASSLYRDTEAFF
size: -; D: TRBD1; J: TRBJ2-1; V: TRBV19; DNA: TGTGCCAGTAGCACACCAACGGGGACAGGGCTCAATGAGCAGTTCTTC; CDR3: CASSTPTGTGLNEQFF
size: -; D: TRBD2; J: TRBJ2-3; V: TRBV18; DNA: TGTGCCAGCTCACCTAGCGGGGGCCGCACAGATACGCAGTATTTT; CDR3: CASSPSGGRTDTQYF